This entry lists 15 T cell receptor beta chains sequenced from one sample in a study of blood T cell repertoires in COVID-19. Here immunoSEQ multiplex PCR was the method, and the copy in TCRdb shows in-frame clones only, minus some. The repertoire has over 90,000 clones, 70% to 90% of them found once; the top ten carry roughly 1.7%. Sequenced: peripheral blood. The origin of the receptors is a man older than 75 with acute or convalescent COVID-19.

This chain connects TRBV6-2 or TRBV6-3 to TRBJ1-1; 7 bases map to TRBD1. V was clipped by 6 bases and J by 3 bases; unmatched bases: 7. CDR1 and CDR2 (germline): MNHEY, SVGEGT. The CDR3 loop spans 14 amino acids. CDR3 DNA: TGTGCCAGCAGCGCGGGACAGAAATACACTGAAGCTTTCTTT. It translates to CASSAGQKYTEAFF.

V is TRBV5-1 and J is TRBJ2-3, with 8 bases aligning to TRBD2. This CDR3 comprises 16 residues. Germline loops: CDR1 SGHRS, CDR2 YFSETQ. V dropped 0 bases and J dropped 1; count of bases not matched to a gene: 4. In DNA form, the CDR3 reads TGCGCCAGCAGCTTGGTGGGACTAGGGGGCACAGATACGCAGTATTTT. Protein product: CASSLVGLGGTDTQYF.

The chain is built from TRBV2 and TRBJ2-1; D is perhaps TRBD2 (6 bases). The CDR3 runs 15 residues. V was pared by 7 bases and J by 0 bases, with 13 bases between. Germline values: CDR1 SNHLY, CDR2 FYNNEI. CDR3: CASKSGLSSYNEQFF. In DNA, the CDR3 is TGTGCCAGCAAAAGCGGGTTGAGCTCCTACAATGAGCAGTTCTTC.

The genes are TRBV28 and TRBJ2-1; TRBD1 might be the D (6 bases). V shed 5 bases and J shed 6 bases, with 11 bases lying between them. This CDR3 has 13 residues. Germline CDR1 reads MDHEN; CDR2 reads SYDVKM. CDR3 nucleotides: TGTGCCAGCAGTCTAGCAGGGGCCAATGAGCAGTTCTTC. This sequence encodes CASSLAGANEQFF.

The rearrangement joins TRBV30 to TRBJ1-4, with no clear D. Germline V gene lookup returns CDR1 GTSNPN and CDR2 SVGIG (reference sequence). The ends were cut back, 1 base at V and 4 bases at J, with 10 bases in the middle. There are 14 residues in the CDR3. CDR3 coding DNA: TGTGCCTGGAGTGGGTTACAGAATAATGAAAAACTGTTTTTT. It is translated as CAWSGLQNNEKLFF.

The CDR3 is CATSGSGTGDKNIQYF. CDR3 DNA sequence: TGTGCCACCAGTGGGTCCGGGACAGGGGACAAAAACATTCAGTACTTC. This chain joins TRBV24-1 and TRBJ2-4, with TRBD1 identical over 10 bases. The CDR3 contains 16 residues. CDR1 and CDR2 (germline): KGHDR, SFDVKD. With V trimmed by 5 bases and J by 3 bases, 6 bases remained unmatched.

This clone has more than one count but fewer than ten. The V and J genes are TRBV7-2 and TRBJ2-7; D gene ambiguous. V lost 3 bases, J lost 2 bases, and 8 bases lay in between. The CDR3 runs to 13 residues. Per the germline V gene, CDR1 is SGHTA and CDR2 is FQGNSA. CDR3 protein: CASSFSRTYEQYF. CDR3 nucleotide sequence: TGTGCCAGCAGCTTTTCGCGTACCTACGAGCAGTACTTC. Using reference TRBV7-2 and TRBJ2-7 for the parts outside the CDR3, the full variable domain is GAGVSQSPSNKVTEKGKDVELRCDPISGHTALYWYRQSLGQGLEFLIYFQGNSAPDKSGLPSDRFSAERTGGSVSTLTIQRTQQEDSAVYLCASSFSRTYEQYFGPGTRLTVT.

CDR3 in DNA: TGTGCCAGCAGTTATACTAGCGGGAGAAAATGGGGTGAGCAGTTCTTC. It encodes CASSYTSGRKWGEQFF. The chain carries TRBV6-5 and TRBJ2-1, with 11 bases matching TRBD2. CDR3 size: 16 residues. Germline V gene sequence: CDR1 MNHEY, CDR2 SVGAGI. Trimming removed 3 bases from V and 9 bases from J; junction bases left unmatched: 10.

J is TRBJ2-2 and V is TRBV5-6, with TRBD1 identical over 7 bases. V was pared by 1 base and J by 0 bases, with 3 bases of the junction left unmatched. CDR1 is SGHDT and CDR2 is YYEEEE in the germline V gene. This CDR3 spans 16 amino acids. The CDR3 nucleotides read TGTGCCAGCAGCTTGACAGGGGCATCGAACACCGGGGAGCTGTTTTTT. Its protein product is CASSLTGASNTGELFF.

The chain uses TRBV6-1 and TRBJ2-3; D remains unclear. V dropped 4 bases and J dropped 1 base, with 15 bases sitting between them. The CDR3 is 16 residues long. Germline V CDR1 and CDR2: MNHNS, SASEGT. Written as DNA, the CDR3 is TGTGCCAGCAGTGCGTACGAGAAGCGTGGCACAGATACGCAGTATTTT. It yields the protein CASSAYEKRGTDTQYF.

The gene calls are TRBV4-1 and TRBJ1-2; no clear D gene. CDR1 and CDR2 from the germline V gene are MGHRA and YSYEKL. This CDR3 contains 14 residues. The germline V and J ends were trimmed by 0 bases and 1 base, with 6 bases remaining between them. CDR3 sequence: CASSQDQHNYGYTF. In DNA, the CDR3 is TGCGCCAGCAGCCAAGATCAACATAACTATGGCTACACCTTC.

The chain employs TRBV19 and TRBJ1-2, with 7 bases fitting TRBD1. The length of the CDR3 is 14 residues. CDR1 LNHDA and CDR2 SQIVND come from the germline V gene (reference sequence). The J segment lost 3 bases and the V segment lost 5 bases, leaving 6 bases of the junction unmatched. The DNA for the CDR3 is TGTGCCAGTAGTCCTCGGGACAGTCACTATGGCTACACCTTC. It specifies CASSPRDSHYGYTF.

This chain links TRBV30 with TRBJ2-1, with 9 bases that match TRBD2. The CDR3 has 15 amino acids. The germline V gene has CDR1 GTSNPN and CDR2 SVGIG (reference sequence). V shed 2 bases and J 2 bases; nucleotides not matched to a gene: 4. The CDR3: CAWSSGRSTYNEQFF. CDR3 DNA: TGTGCCTGGAGTAGCGGGAGGTCGACCTACAATGAGCAGTTCTTC.

The chain has TRBV28 and TRBJ2-2, with TRBD1 identical over 7 bases. V shed 6 bases, J shed 0 bases, and the junction held 7 bases outside the gene matches. The germline V gene encodes CDR1 MDHEN and CDR2 SYDVKM. This CDR3 spans 16 amino acids. CDR3 protein: CASRPYGTANTGELFF. The CDR3 nucleotides are TGTGCCAGCAGACCTTACGGGACAGCGAACACCGGGGAGCTGTTTTTT.

V gene TRBV10-2 combines with J gene TRBJ2-5; 7 bases are a match to TRBD1. J gave up 5 bases and V 6 bases, and 9 bases lay outside the gene matches. CDR1 and CDR2 from the germline V gene are WSHSY and SAAADI. The CDR3 spans 14 residues. CDR3 nucleotides: TGCGCCAGCAGGAATACAGGGGTCGGGGAGACCCAGTACTTC. Residues: CASRNTGVGETQYF.